A selection of T cell receptor beta chains follows, all from one sample in a study of spatial heterogeneity in lung cancer. TCRdb re-analysed the 5' RACE reads in MiXCR, keeping a single row per CDR3 protein. The sample holds roughly 14,000 distinct CDR3 sequences, about 9.4% seen once. Sequencing used PBMCs, obtained at surgery. These receptor sequences come from a male donor with early-stage non-small cell lung cancer. Each CDR3 is given with its conserved first and last residue. Clone size is not always given. Where it is, it says once, few, many or a class for expanded clones.

TRBV5-4,.,TRBJ1-5,CASSLDGQPQHF
TRBV29-1,many,TRBJ2-7,CSVEGEGDYEQYF
TRBV7-9,few,TRBJ2-7,CVSSLGLDHTYEQYF
TRBV6-5,once,TRBJ1-1,CASSQQGATEVFF
TRBV29-1,.,TRBJ2-5,CSVLRAGEETQYF
TRBV10-1,many,TRBJ2-2,CASTGQGSTGELFF
TRBV3-1,many,TRBJ2-5,CASSPPQRETQYF
TRBV12-3/TRBV12-4,many,TRBJ2-3,CASSLTGTHTDTQYF
TRBV12-3/TRBV12-4,many,TRBJ2-4,CASSFRAGTRSDIQYF
TRBV2,few,TRBJ2-7,CASSDGTSGTYEQYF
TRBV10-2,many,TRBJ2-5,CASRGGVQETQYF
TRBV7-9,.,TRBJ2-3,CASSRGGLGTDTQYF
TRBV5-5,few,TRBJ1-1,CASSLGGGGTEAFF
TRBV23-1,.,TRBJ2-1,CASSQYEQFF
TRBV20-1,many,TRBJ2-3,CSAGPGLGTDTQYF
TRBV5-8,many,TRBJ1-2,CASRGDFRYGYTF
TRBV24-1,.,TRBJ2-1,CATSDRAGGQGRNEQFF
TRBV2,many,TRBJ2-1,CASSVTPNQFF
TRBV10-3,many,TRBJ2-7,CAALQGIGYEQYF
TRBV7-2,medium-sized,TRBJ2-2,CASSLVVTDTGELFF
TRBV11-2,many,TRBJ2-3,CASSLYRDRGTDTQYF
TRBV5-1,many,TRBJ2-7,CASSLFTSGYEQYF
TRBV6-5,many,TRBJ2-7,CASSYTDTYEQYF
TRBV10-3,many,TRBJ2-7,CAISESGEQYF
TRBV29-1,.,TRBJ2-2,CSVGLAGELFF
TRBV12-3/TRBV12-4,many,TRBJ2-1,CASSRRGEQFF
TRBV7-9,.,TRBJ2-2,CASRFGQTPEELFF
TRBV7-2,medium-sized,TRBJ2-5,CASSAGWPNRQETQYF
TRBV28,.,TRBJ2-1,CASSSGLAGYNEQFF
TRBV20-1,many,TRBJ2-1,CSAGRTSGVSSNEQFF
TRBV7-6,many,TRBJ2-6,CASSLESGANVLTF